This T cell receptor (beta chain) was captured in a study of T-cell memory formation after mild COVID-19. Study conclusions and caveats: SARS-CoV-2 specificity of second-wave clones peaking day 37 was unconfirmed. Researchers found some responding clones in pre-infection memory, a sign that cross-reactive memory joined.

Concerning this clonotype: Its target is unknown.

MiXCR, applied by TCRdb to the 5' RACE reads, yields one record per CDR3 protein. Of roughly 300,000 distinct CDR3 sequences in the sample, roughly 17% were seen once. The CDR3 extends over 15 amino acids. In germline, CDR1 is SEHNR, CDR2 FQNEAQ (reference sequence). Trimming removed 5 bases from V and 5 bases from J; junction bases left unmatched: 11. The chain recombines TRBV7-9 with TRBJ2-7, with 8 nucleotides matching TRBD1. The clonotype was recovered from a man between 18 and 29 years old who had mild COVID-19 (a few samples of this study predate the infection). Cell type and time point are not known. Sequences were obtained from PBMCs or a T cell subset sorted from them (not recorded which). The CDR3 DNA follows: TGTGCCAGCAGCCCTGGGACAGGTAGAGGGGACGAGCAGTACTTC. Its translation: CASSPGTGRGDEQYF.